This T cell receptor beta chain was identified in a study of T cell repertoires in cytomegalovirus infection. As for the study in general: Both a matching HLA type and CMV infection were indicated by public TCR beta signatures.

Study-level findings and limits: HLA-C-restricted TCR beta clonotypes specific for CMV led the ex vivo response. People with CMV and the relevant HLA were identified by cumulative public TCR beta family frequency.

MiXCR, run by TCRdb on the reads, gives a single entry per CDR3 protein. The sample holds 290,000 or so distinct CDR3 sequences, roughly a tenth seen once. This clonotype came up a few times. Its antigen is still unknown. The clonotype comes from a human donor in good health (CMV status not recorded). Some clones in this sample may be carry-over from other donors' samples. Sequencing was done on a sample of PBMCs.

Written as DNA, the CDR3 is TGTGCCAGCAGTACAGGGGCTCGGCGATATGGCTACACCTTC. This translates into CASSTGARRYGYTF. J is TRBJ1-2 and V is TRBV6-2 or TRBV6-3; 7 nucleotides agree with TRBD1. V trimming: 5 bases; J trimming: 5 bases; junction bases outside the gene matches: 8. Germline V gene lookup returns CDR1 MNHEY and CDR2 SVGEGT. The CDR3 has 14 amino acids.